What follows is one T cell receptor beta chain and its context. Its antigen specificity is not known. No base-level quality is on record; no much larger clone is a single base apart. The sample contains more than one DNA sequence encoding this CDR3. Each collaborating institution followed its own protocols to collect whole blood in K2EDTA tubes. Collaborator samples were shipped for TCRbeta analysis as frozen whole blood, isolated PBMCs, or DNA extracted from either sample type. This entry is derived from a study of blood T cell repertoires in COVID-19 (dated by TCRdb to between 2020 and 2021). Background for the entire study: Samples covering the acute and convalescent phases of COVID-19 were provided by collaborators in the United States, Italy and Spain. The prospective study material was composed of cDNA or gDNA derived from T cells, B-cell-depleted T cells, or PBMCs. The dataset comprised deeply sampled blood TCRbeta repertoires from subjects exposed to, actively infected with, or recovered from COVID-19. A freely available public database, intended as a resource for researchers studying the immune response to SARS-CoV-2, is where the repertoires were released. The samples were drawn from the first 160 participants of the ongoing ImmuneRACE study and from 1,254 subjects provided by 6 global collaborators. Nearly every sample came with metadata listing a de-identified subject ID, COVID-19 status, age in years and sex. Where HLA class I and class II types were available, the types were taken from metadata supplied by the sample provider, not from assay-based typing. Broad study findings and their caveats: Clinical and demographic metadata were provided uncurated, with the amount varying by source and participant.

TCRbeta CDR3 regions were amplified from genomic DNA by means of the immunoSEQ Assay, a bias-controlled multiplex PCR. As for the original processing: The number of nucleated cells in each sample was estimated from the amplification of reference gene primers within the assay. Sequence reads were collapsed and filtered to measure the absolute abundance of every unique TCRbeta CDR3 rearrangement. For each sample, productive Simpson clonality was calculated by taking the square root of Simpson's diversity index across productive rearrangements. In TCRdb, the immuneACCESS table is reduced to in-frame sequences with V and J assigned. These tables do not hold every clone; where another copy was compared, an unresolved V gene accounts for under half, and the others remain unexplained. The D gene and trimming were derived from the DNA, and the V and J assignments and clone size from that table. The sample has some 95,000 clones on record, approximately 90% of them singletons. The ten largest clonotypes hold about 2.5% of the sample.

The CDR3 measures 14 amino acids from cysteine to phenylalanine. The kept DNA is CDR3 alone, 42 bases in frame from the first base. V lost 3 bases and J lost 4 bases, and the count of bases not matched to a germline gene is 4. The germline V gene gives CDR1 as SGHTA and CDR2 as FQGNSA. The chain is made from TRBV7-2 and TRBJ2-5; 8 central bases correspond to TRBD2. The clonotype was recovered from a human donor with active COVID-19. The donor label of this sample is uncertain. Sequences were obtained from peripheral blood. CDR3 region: CASSLSGGRETQYF. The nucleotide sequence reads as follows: TGTGCCAGCAGCTTGTCGGGGGGGCGAGAGACCCAGTACTTC.